The 32 T cell receptor beta chains below all came from one sample that was sequenced in a study of PD-L1 blockade in urothelial cancer. Generated by immunoSEQ multiplex PCR, the TCRdb table keeps only in-frame clones and is missing some. In the table there are around 100,000 clones, about nine tenths of which are singletons. Described time point: pretreatment peripheral blood. The source material was PBMCs, sampled around atezolizumab (anti-PD-L1) treatment. The receptors derive from a man aged 55 to 70 with urothelial cancer.

The gene calls are TRBV10-3 and TRBJ1-2; a weak D match, TRBD1 (6 bases). There are 14 residues in the CDR3. V was cut by 0 bases and J by 5 bases, with 10 bases left in between. CDR1 ENHRY and CDR2 SYGVKD come from the germline V gene. The CDR3 DNA sequence: TGTGCCATCAGTGAGTCGGGGGCGGCGTATGGCTACACCTTC. As protein: CAISESGAAYGYTF.

V and J are TRBV28 and TRBJ2-2; TRBD1 agrees at 9 bases. Per germline, CDR1 MDHEN and CDR2 SYDVKM. The CDR3 is 15 residues long. After removal of 10 bases from V and 3 bases from J, the junction contained 9 bases not matched to a gene. CDR3 DNA sequence: TGTGCCAACCCGGGACAGGGCAAGGACACCGGGGAGCTGTTTTTT. The encoded protein is CANPGQGKDTGELFF.

The V call is TRBV7-2, the J call TRBJ1-5; D call uncertain. This CDR3 has 15 amino acids. Germline V gene lookup returns CDR1 SGHTA and CDR2 FQGNSA. V shed 0 bases and J shed 6 bases, with 12 bases lying between them. CDR3 bases: TGTGCCAGCAGCTTAGCTCCGGGTGGGAGTCAGCCCCAGCATTTT. It yields the protein CASSLAPGGSQPQHF.

The rearrangement uses TRBV7-9 and TRBJ1-1; D possibly corresponds to TRBD1 (6 bases). This CDR3 has 13 amino acids. The V end lost 5 bases, the J end lost 4 bases, and 11 bases lay between the germline ends. Germline V gene data show CDR1 as SEHNR and CDR2 as FQNEAQ (reference sequence). The CDR3 DNA reads as TGTGCCAGCAGCCTAAGGGGGAGCACTGAAGCTTTCTTT. Its protein product is CASSLRGSTEAFF.

This clone was picked up a small number of times. The chain couples TRBV19 to TRBJ1-5; possibly TRBD1 for D (6 bases). The V gene's germline CDR1 is LNHDA and CDR2 SQIVND (reference sequence). V was clipped by 4 bases and J by 7 bases, with 11 bases between them. CDR3 length: 13 amino acids. The CDR3 spells CASSSTGWQPQHF. DNA of the CDR3: TGTGCCAGTAGTAGTACAGGGTGGCAGCCCCAGCATTTT.

The chain combines TRBV19 with TRBJ1-2, with a tentative D call TRBD1 (6 bases). Between the trimmed V and J ends, which lost 5 bases and 4 bases, there was a span of 14 bases. Germline lookup yields CDR1 LNHDA and CDR2 SQIVND (reference sequence). The CDR3 covers 14 residues. The CDR3 spells CASSRDIISYGYTF. The CDR3 nucleotides are TGTGCCAGTAGTCGGGACATTATCTCCTATGGCTACACCTTC. Based on the CDR3 plus reference TRBV19 and TRBJ1-2, the full variable domain is DGGITQSPKYLFRKEGQNVTLSCEQNLNHDAMYWYRQDPGQGLRLIYYSQIVNDFQKGDIAEGYSVSREKKESFPLTVTSAQKNPTAFYLCASSRDIISYGYTFGSGTRLTVV.

In DNA form, the CDR3 reads TGTGCCAGCAGCTTAGCCCTCAGACTAGCAGCCCTCCACTTCGAGCAGTACTTC. As protein: CASSLALRLAALHFEQYF. The chain links TRBV7-8 to TRBJ2-7; TRBD2 matches at 7 bases. Trimming took 0 bases from V and 6 from J; bases not matched to a gene: 17. This CDR3 has 18 amino acids. Germline values: CDR1 SGHVS, CDR2 FQNEAQ. The whole variable domain, remainder taken from reference TRBV7-8 and TRBJ2-7, is GAGVSQSPRYKVAKRGQDVALRCDPISGHVSLFWYQQALGQGPEFLTYFQNEAQLDKSGLPSDRFFAERPEGSVSTLKIQRTQQEDSAVYLCASSLALRLAALHFEQYFGPGTRLTVT.

The J gene is TRBJ1-2, the V gene TRBV10-3; 12 bases align to TRBD1. The CDR3 is 13 residues long. J gave up 8 bases and V 6 bases, and 4 bases lay outside the gene matches. The V gene's germline CDR1 is ENHRY and CDR2 SYGVKD. CDR3 loop: CAIRGQGAYGYTF. DNA for the CDR3: TGTGCCATCAGGGGACAGGGGGCGTACGGCTACACCTTC.

The chain uses TRBV6-1 and TRBJ1-1; TRBD1 is a possible D gene (6 bases). CDR3 length equals 13 residues. Germline V gene data show CDR1 as MNHNS and CDR2 as SASEGT. V was cut by 3 bases and J by 6 bases, with 11 bases left in between. The CDR3 DNA sequence: TGTGCCAGCAGTGAGGGGGCCTGGGCTGAAGCTTTCTTT. It encodes CASSEGAWAEAFF.

J is TRBJ2-3 and V is TRBV28, with 7 nucleotides matching TRBD2. This CDR3 spans 13 amino acids. Germline V gene lookup returns CDR1 MDHEN and CDR2 SYDVKM. Trimming removed 3 bases from V and 4 bases from J; junction bases left unmatched: 1. CDR3 in amino acids: CASSFGGADTQYF. The CDR3 coding sequence is TGTGCCAGCAGTTTTGGGGGGGCAGATACGCAGTATTTT.

The rearrangement joins TRBV30 to TRBJ2-1; D is possibly TRBD2 (7 bases). The V end was cut by 4 bases, the J end by 7 bases, with 14 bases between. The CDR3 loop spans 13 amino acids. Looked up from germline, CDR1 is GTSNPN and CDR2 is SVGIG (reference sequence). The CDR3 nucleotides are TGTGCCTGGAAACGGGGGGCCGGGAATGAGCAGTTCTTC. This codes for CAWKRGAGNEQFF.

The chain has TRBV29-1 and TRBJ2-7; tentative D call: TRBD1 (5 bases). CDR1 and CDR2 from the germline V gene are SQVTM and ANQGSEA. V lost 4 bases and J lost 0, with 10 bases in between. The CDR3 totals 13 residues. The DNA for the CDR3 is TGCAGCGTTGTGACAGTCCTCTCCTACGAGCAGTACTTC. Translation: CSVVTVLSYEQYF.

V is TRBV9 and J is TRBJ2-7, with TRBD2 as a possible D gene (5 bases). CDR1 is SGDLS, CDR2 YYNGEE, per germline. The CDR3 spans 14 residues. V shed 0 bases and J shed 2 bases, with 9 bases lying between them. The CDR3 reads CASSVAQRTYEQYF. CDR3 nucleotide sequence: TGTGCCAGCAGCGTAGCCCAGCGGACCTACGAGCAGTACTTC.

The chain links TRBV7-2 to TRBJ2-1, with 9 bases aligning to TRBD2. Trimming cost V 1 base and J 6 bases; bases outside gene matches: 4. Germline CDR1 is SGHTA and CDR2 is FQGNSA. CDR3 length: 15 residues. The CDR3 DNA reads TGTGCCAGCAGCTTAGTGGCGGGAGGGATCAATGAGCAGTTCTTC. It specifies CASSLVAGGINEQFF.

The genes are TRBV9 and TRBJ2-3; 8 bases align to TRBD1. The CDR3 length is 16 residues. Trimming removed 3 bases from V and 3 bases from J; junction bases left unmatched: 9. Per germline, CDR1 SGDLS and CDR2 YYNGEE. This CDR3 reads CASSARTGMVTDTQYF. For the CDR3, the DNA is TGTGCCAGCAGCGCCAGGACAGGGATGGTTACAGATACGCAGTATTTT.

Note on this clone: At one end the junction does not follow the germline gene, possibly because of a read error. This rearrangement joins TRBV19 to TRBJ2-7; 10 bases match TRBD2. CDR1 and CDR2 from the germline V gene are LNHDA and SQIVND (reference sequence). The CDR3 covers 14 residues. CDR3 in DNA: TGTGCCAGTAGGATAGCGGGAGGCTCCTACGAGCAGTACTTC. It codes for CASRIAGGSYEQYF.

The rearrangement uses TRBV14 and TRBJ1-2, with 7 nucleotides matching TRBD1. The germline gives CDR1 SGHDN, CDR2 FVKESK. The J segment lost 3 bases and the V segment lost 1 base, leaving 5 bases of the junction unmatched. CDR3 length: 15 residues. CDR3 DNA sequence: TGTGCCAGCAGCCAAGGGACAGGCAGGGACTATGGCTACACCTTC. This encodes CASSQGTGRDYGYTF.

J is TRBJ1-1 and V is TRBV9, with D possibly matching TRBD1 (5 bases). V lost 2 bases, J lost 3 bases, and 14 bases lay in between. The V gene's germline CDR1 is SGDLS and CDR2 YYNGEE. The CDR3 spans 15 residues. The DNA of the CDR3 is TGTGCCAGCAGCGTTGGACACCTTCCGGACACTGAAGCTTTCTTT. It is translated as CASSVGHLPDTEAFF. Looking up the rest from reference TRBV9 and TRBJ1-1 gives the full variable domain: DSGVTQTPKHLITATGQRVTLRCSPRSGDLSVYWYQQSLDQGLQFLIQYYNGEERAKGNILERFSAQQFPDLHSELNLSSLELGDSALYFCASSVGHLPDTEAFFGQGTRLTVV.

This clone was recorded only once. The CDR3 sequence is CASSLGDTDYQYF. DNA for the CDR3: TGTGCCAGCAGCTTAGGAGACACAGATTACCAGTACTTC. The chain is built from TRBV7-9 and TRBJ2-7; no firm D call. Trimming cost V 1 base and J 10 bases, with 14 bases left between them. Germline V gene lookup returns CDR1 SEHNR and CDR2 FQNEAQ (reference sequence). CDR3 length: 13 residues.

V and J are TRBV4-1 and TRBJ2-7; 9 bases align to TRBD1. The germline V gene encodes CDR1 MGHRA and CDR2 YSYEKL. The V and J ends lost 3 bases and 3 bases, in that order; junction bases with no gene match: 3. The CDR3 sequence is 14 residues long. The CDR3 spells CASSHPGQGYEQYF. CDR3 nucleotide sequence: TGCGCCAGCAGCCACCCGGGACAGGGCTACGAGCAGTACTTC.

V and J are TRBV9 and TRBJ2-1, with a possible D match to TRBD2 (6 bases). The CDR3 consists of 14 residues. CDR1 and CDR2 from the germline V gene are SGDLS and YYNGEE. The ends were cut back, 2 bases at V and 10 bases at J, with 16 bases in the middle. CDR3 bases: TGTGCCAGCAGCGTGGGGGGACCTAATGAAGAGCAGTTCTTC. This gives the protein CASSVGGPNEEQFF. Based on the CDR3 plus reference TRBV9 and TRBJ2-1, the full variable domain is DSGVTQTPKHLITATGQRVTLRCSPRSGDLSVYWYQQSLDQGLQFLIQYYNGEERAKGNILERFSAQQFPDLHSELNLSSLELGDSALYFCASSVGGPNEEQFFGPGTRLTVL.

This rearrangement joins TRBV2 to TRBJ2-7, with D possibly TRBD1 on 5 matching bases. Germline V gene lookup returns CDR1 SNHLY and CDR2 FYNNEI. Trimming took off 2 bases at V and 2 bases at J, with 16 bases between the two ends. The CDR3 is made up of 16 amino acids. The CDR3 here is CASSERFGRRAYEQYF. The CDR3 DNA reads as TGTGCCAGCAGTGAAAGGTTCGGGCGCAGGGCCTACGAGCAGTACTTC.

This clone appeared a single time. The V and J genes are TRBV14 and TRBJ1-2, with a weak D call TRBD1 (6 bases). The V end lost 0 bases, the J end lost 5 bases, and 13 bases lay between the germline ends. The CDR3 spans 15 residues. Germline assignment: CDR1 SGHDN and CDR2 FVKESK. The CDR3 DNA reads as TGTGCCAGCAGCCAAGATCGGGGGGCGCGGTATGGCTACACCTTC. This codes for CASSQDRGARYGYTF.

The V and J genes are TRBV7-2 and TRBJ1-6; a weak D match, TRBD1 (5 bases). Germline CDR1 is SGHTA and CDR2 is FQGNSA. Trimming stripped 1 base from V and 8 bases from J, with 12 bases between. The CDR3 loop spans 15 amino acids. The CDR3 spells CASSLVLRADSPLHF. The CDR3 DNA follows: TGTGCCAGCAGCTTAGTTCTCAGGGCGGATTCACCCCTCCACTTT. Full variable domain (missing parts from reference TRBV7-2 and TRBJ1-6): GAGVSQSPSNKVTEKGKDVELRCDPISGHTALYWYRQSLGQGLEFLIYFQGNSAPDKSGLPSDRFSAERTGGSVSTLTIQRTQQEDSAVYLCASSLVLRADSPLHFGNGTRLTVT.

The chain carries TRBV19 and TRBJ2-2; no definite D call. The ends were cut back, 6 bases at V and 0 bases at J, with 8 bases in the middle. CDR3 length equals 14 residues. Per germline, CDR1 LNHDA and CDR2 SQIVND (reference sequence). CDR3 in amino acids: CASRLAPNTGELFF. The DNA for the CDR3 is TGTGCCAGTAGATTGGCCCCGAACACCGGGGAGCTGTTTTTT. The full variable domain, rest sourced from reference TRBV19 and TRBJ2-2, is DGGITQSPKYLFRKEGQNVTLSCEQNLNHDAMYWYRQDPGQGLRLIYYSQIVNDFQKGDIAEGYSVSREKKESFPLTVTSAQKNPTAFYLCASRLAPNTGELFFGEGSRLTVL.

The chain is built from TRBV21-1 and TRBJ1-4. TRBV21-1 is a documented pseudogene. The CDR3 sequence is 17 residues long. CDR3: CASITPGGSSTNEKLFF. CDR3 nucleotides: TGTGCCAGCATCACCCCCGGAGGCTCATCAACTAATGAAAAACTGTTTTTT.

This chain links TRBV5-1 with TRBJ2-5, with D perhaps TRBD2 (6 bases). The CDR3 runs to 14 residues. Trimming cost V 1 base and J 2 bases, with 9 bases left between them. Germline CDR1 and CDR2: SGHRS and YFSETQ. The CDR3 reads CASSLFSGQETQYF. CDR3 bases: TGCGCCAGCAGCTTGTTTAGCGGACAAGAGACCCAGTACTTC.

The chain combines TRBV7-2 with TRBJ1-5, with a possible D match to TRBD1 (5 bases). Between the trimmed V and J ends, which lost 6 bases and 4 bases, there was a span of 10 bases. Germline V gene data show CDR1 as SGHTA and CDR2 as FQGNSA. This CDR3 spans 13 amino acids. The CDR3 coding sequence is TGTGCCAGCAGTCGACAGATGAATCAGCCCCAGCATTTT. It specifies CASSRQMNQPQHF.

The chain joins TRBV7-9 to TRBJ2-7; 8 nucleotides line up with TRBD2. This CDR3 region has 15 residues. The germline CDR1 and CDR2 sequences are SEHNR and FQNEAQ (reference sequence). V shed 5 bases and J 5 bases; nucleotides not matched to a gene: 11. CDR3 in amino acids: CASSRGGSSAHEQYF. The CDR3 DNA is TGTGCCAGCAGCCGGGGGGGGTCCTCCGCCCACGAGCAGTACTTC.

V is TRBV9 and J is TRBJ2-2; 8 nucleotides agree with TRBD1. Germline trimming cut 3 bases from V and 5 bases from J; bases unmatched to any gene: 15. CDR3 size: 18 residues. CDR1 is SGDLS and CDR2 is YYNGEE in the germline V gene. The DNA for the CDR3 is TGTGCCAGCAGCGCCATTGGGGCAGGGGGCGCCGGAACCGGGGAGCTGTTTTTT. Protein sequence: CASSAIGAGGAGTGELFF.

The table lists this clone with a count of one. The V and J genes are TRBV27 and TRBJ1-5; 10 nucleotides agree with TRBD1. The length of the CDR3 is 16 residues. Trimming cost V 4 bases and J 4 bases; bases outside gene matches: 7. Germline CDR1 and CDR2: MNHEY and SMNVEV (reference sequence). Written as DNA, the CDR3 is TGTGCCAGCAGTTCGGACAGGGGGAAGGCGAATCAGCCCCAGCATTTT. Protein product: CASSSDRGKANQPQHF.

This clone came up a few times. This chain joins TRBV14 and TRBJ1-1; tentatively, D is TRBD1 (5 bases). There are 15 residues in the CDR3. Germline assignment: CDR1 SGHDN and CDR2 FVKESK. Trimming stripped 4 bases from V and 0 bases from J, with 12 bases between. CDR3 sequence: CASSPKTGLNTEAFF. DNA for the CDR3: TGTGCCAGCAGCCCGAAAACAGGACTGAACACTGAAGCTTTCTTT.